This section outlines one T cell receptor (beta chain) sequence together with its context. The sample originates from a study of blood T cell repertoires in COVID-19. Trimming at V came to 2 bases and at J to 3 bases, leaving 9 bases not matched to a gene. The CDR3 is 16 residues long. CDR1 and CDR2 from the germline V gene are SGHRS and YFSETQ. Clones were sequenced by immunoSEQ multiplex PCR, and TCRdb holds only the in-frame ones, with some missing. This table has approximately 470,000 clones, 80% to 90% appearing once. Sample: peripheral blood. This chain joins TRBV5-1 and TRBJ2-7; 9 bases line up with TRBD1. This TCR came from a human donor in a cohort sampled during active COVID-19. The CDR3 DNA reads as TGCGCCAGCAGCTTCGACCAGGGGACAGGGAGCTACGAGCAGTACTTC. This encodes CASSFDQGTGSYEQYF.